A single T cell receptor (beta chain) is shown here with its context. The sample belongs to a study of blood T cell repertoires in COVID-19. At the level of the study: Spain, Italy and the United States supplied samples that represented acute and convalescent COVID-19. T cells, B-cell-depleted T cells, or PBMCs provided the cDNA or gDNA that served as material.

Some clones are missing from TCRdb's copy, which holds only in-frame ones; the method was immunoSEQ multiplex PCR. The sample lists approximately 290,000 clones; about nine tenths were seen once. Between the trimmed V and J ends, which lost 3 bases and 2 bases, there was a span of 8 bases. Per germline, CDR1 MNHEY and CDR2 SVGAGI. The CDR3 sequence is 15 residues long. The specimen sequenced was peripheral blood. The chain employs TRBV6-5 and TRBJ1-6; tentative D call: TRBD1 (5 bases). This TCR was recovered from a woman aged 25 to 39 with COVID-19, enrolled during active disease. CDR3 coding DNA: TGTGCCAGCAGTTATCAGGGCCCCTATAATTCACCCCTCCACTTT. It translates to CASSYQGPYNSPLHF.